This paragraph reports one TCR beta chain. No cognate antigen has been identified for it. Base quality data are lacking; no much larger clone is found one base away. Genomic DNA underwent TCRB CDR3 sequencing using the immunoSEQ assay. The source study handled its data this way. Nothing other than productive TCRB rearrangements was included in the analyses. Clonality was expressed as a Shannon entropy-based productive clonality index, with each clone defined by a unique TCRB CDR3 sequence. To calculate repertoire overlap between two samples, the template counts of each clone were considered relative to each sample's total templates. Flow cytometry-measured V-gene usage correlated with V-gene usage from TCRB sequencing, with a Spearman r of less than 0.65. TCRdb holds this immuneACCESS table with in-frame rearrangements only. Some clones are missing; in checked studies, unresolved V genes explain under half, and the rest has no known cause. The V and J calls and clone size are taken from that table; D and trimming were inferred from the DNA. The table for this sample lists approximately 20,000 clones; approximately 87% of them were counted only once. The leading ten clones occupy roughly 14% of the sample.

This record comes from a study of somatic mutations in cytotoxic T cells in rheumatoid arthritis (dated by TCRdb to the late 2010s). General notes on the study: Some T-cell populations stained with V beta antibodies were sorted by flow on a FACSAria II or Sony SH800 to nearly 100% purity, with sorted V beta1+ cells additionally subjected to TCRB sequencing. To characterize clonality, the study used TCRB deep sequencing while asking whether somatic mutations are carried by expanded CD8+ T-cell clones in newly diagnosed, untreated rheumatoid arthritis. For 60 or so rheumatoid arthritis patients and roughly 22 healthy controls, TCRB deep sequencing was carried out. Patient and control groups had essentially identical median ages. Here is what the overall study found, with its caveats: The finding that TRBV07 was slightly underrepresented in patients was left unadjusted for multiple comparisons. The expanded CD8+ clones had unknown antigen targets, and not appearing in virus-specific databases did not rule out that they were virus-specific. Healthy controls showed no age-related increase in CD8+ clonality, whereas patients did (Spearman r ~ 0.49). CD8+ T-cell clonality did not differ significantly between rheumatoid arthritis patients and age-matched healthy controls. In about an eighth of the 65 patients the largest CD8+ clone exceeded 20% of CD8+ cells, and several identical CD8+ TCRB sequences were shared between blood and synovial fluid.

With a median age of approximately 60 years (range roughly 20-80) and approximately 53% female, the healthy controls consisted of 20 to 25 blood donors whose buffy coats were used. CD4+ and CD8+ cells were isolated by positive magnetic bead selection on an AutoMACS, and purity was checked by flow cytometry. Peripheral blood mononuclear cells were isolated by Ficoll-Paque PLUS density gradient separation. Nucleospin Tissue or Tissue XS kits were used to extract DNA from CD4-enriched, CD8-enriched or PBMC samples, and a Qubit 2.0 fluorometer was used for quantification. V was cut back by 7 bases and J by 4 bases, leaving a gap of 18 bases between them. Per the germline V gene, MDHEN is the CDR1 and SYDVKM is the CDR2. From cysteine to phenylalanine, the CDR3 is 15 amino acids long. Only CDR3 DNA remains: 45 bases, in frame from the first base.

The sequencing input was CD8+ T cells sorted from blood. This chain joins TRBV28 to TRBJ2-3, and TRBD1 may be the D gene, going by 6 matching bases. The TCR was taken from a man in his forties in good health. CDR3 loop: CASTPWQGLADTQYF. The sequenced DNA is TGTGCCAGCACTCCCTGGCAGGGGTTGGCAGATACGCAGTATTTT.